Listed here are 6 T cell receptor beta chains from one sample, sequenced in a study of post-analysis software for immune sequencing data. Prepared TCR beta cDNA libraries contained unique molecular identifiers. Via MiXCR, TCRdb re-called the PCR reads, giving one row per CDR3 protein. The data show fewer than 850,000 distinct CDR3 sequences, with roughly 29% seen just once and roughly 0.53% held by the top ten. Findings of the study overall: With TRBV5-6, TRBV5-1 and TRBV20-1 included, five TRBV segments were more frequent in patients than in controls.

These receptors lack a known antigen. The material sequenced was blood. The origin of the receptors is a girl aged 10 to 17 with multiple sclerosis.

The CDR3 here is CSATGTGGDRSYNEQFF. The CDR3 DNA is TGCAGTGCCACCGGGACAGGGGGCGACCGCTCCTACAATGAGCAGTTCTTC. The genes are TRBV20-1 and TRBJ2-1; 12 bases agree with TRBD1. The CDR3 is made up of 17 amino acids. Germline V gives CDR1 DFQATT, CDR2 SNEGSKA (reference sequence). After removal of 6 bases from V and 0 bases from J, the junction contained 9 bases not matched to a gene.

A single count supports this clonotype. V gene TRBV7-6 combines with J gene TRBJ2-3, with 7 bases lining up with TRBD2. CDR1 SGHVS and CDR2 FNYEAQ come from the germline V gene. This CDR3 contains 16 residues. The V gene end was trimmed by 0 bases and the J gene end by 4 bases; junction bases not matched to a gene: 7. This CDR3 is CASSLASGAGADTQYF. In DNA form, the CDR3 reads TGTGCCAGCAGCTTAGCGTCGGGCGCGGGGGCAGATACGCAGTATTTT.

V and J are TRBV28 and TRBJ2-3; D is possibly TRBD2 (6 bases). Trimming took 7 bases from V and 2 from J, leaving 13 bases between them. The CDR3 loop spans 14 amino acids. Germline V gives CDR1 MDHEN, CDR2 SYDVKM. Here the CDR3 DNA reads TGTGCCAGCATGGGGAGGCGAAACACAGATACGCAGTATTTT. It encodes CASMGRRNTDTQYF.

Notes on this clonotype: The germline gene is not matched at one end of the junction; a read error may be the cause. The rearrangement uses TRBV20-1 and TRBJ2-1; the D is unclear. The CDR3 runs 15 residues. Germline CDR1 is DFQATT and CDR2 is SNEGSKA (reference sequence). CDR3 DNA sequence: TGCAGTGCTGGAGATCGGGCGGCCTCCTACAATGAGCAGTTCTTC. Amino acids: CSAGDRAASYNEQFF.

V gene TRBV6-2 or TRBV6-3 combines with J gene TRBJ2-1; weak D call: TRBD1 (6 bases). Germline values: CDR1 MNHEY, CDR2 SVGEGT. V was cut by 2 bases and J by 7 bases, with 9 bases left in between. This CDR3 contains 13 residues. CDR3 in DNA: TGTGCCAGCAGTTACAACCAGGGGAATGAGCAGTTCTTC. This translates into CASSYNQGNEQFF.

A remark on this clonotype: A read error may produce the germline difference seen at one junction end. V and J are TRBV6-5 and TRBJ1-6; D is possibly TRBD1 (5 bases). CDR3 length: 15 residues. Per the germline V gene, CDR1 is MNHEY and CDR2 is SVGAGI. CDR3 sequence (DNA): TGTGCCAGCACACTCACGGGACGGCATAATTCACCCCTTCACTTT. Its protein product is CASTLTGRHNSPLHF.